This is a list of T cell receptor beta chains from one sample in a study of OX40 agonist ivuxolimab in advanced cancers. Assay: immunoSEQ multiplex PCR; the TCRdb copy retains only in-frame clones and omits some. The table includes 67,000 or so clones, around four fifths detected once. Sequenced here: CD4+ or CD8+ T cells sorted from blood, sampled in a trial of the OX40 agonist ivuxolimab. The receptors here all came from an adult with an advanced solid tumor such as melanoma, head and neck, liver or kidney cancer. The CDR3 runs from the conserved cysteine through the conserved F or W. D genes are given only for firm matches. Only some rows state a clone size, as once, few, many or a class for expanded clones.

j_call d_call clone_size v_call cdr3_aa cdr3_nt
TRBJ2-2 TRBD1 - TRBV18 CASSPNLGQSNTGELFF TGTGCCAGCTCACCGAATTTGGGACAGTCGAACACCGGGGAGCTGTTTTTT
TRBJ2-2 TRBD2 - TRBV4-1 CASSHRTSGSRELFF TGCGCCAGCAGCCATAGGACTAGCGGGAGTAGGGAGCTGTTTTTT
TRBJ2-2 TRBD1 - TRBV5-1 CASSKGGQGAIAGELFF TGCGCCAGCAGCAAGGGCGGTCAGGGGGCTATCGCCGGGGAGCTGTTTTTT
TRBJ1-1 - - TRBV29-1 CSVHRDSNTEAFF TGCAGCGTCCACAGGGATTCGAACACTGAAGCTTTCTTT
TRBJ1-5 - - TRBV6-5 CASSYSSGSNQPQHF TGTGCCAGCAGTTACTCGTCAGGCTCCAATCAGCCCCAGCATTTT
TRBJ2-7 TRBD2 - TRBV11-3 CASSFGTSGIEQYF TGTGCCAGCAGCTTTGGGACTAGCGGGATCGAGCAGTACTTC
TRBJ1-2 - - TRBV5-4 CASSQETGSYGYTF TGTGCCAGCAGTCAAGAGACAGGCAGCTATGGCTACACCTTC
TRBJ2-5 TRBD1 - TRBV5-4 CASSPSQRGRRETQYF TGTGCCAGCAGCCCTTCCCAGAGGGGGCGTAGGGAGACCCAGTACTTC
TRBJ2-7 TRBD1 - TRBV28 CASRRRDREAYEQYF TGTGCCAGCAGACGACGGGACAGGGAAGCGTACGAGCAGTACTTC
TRBJ2-7 TRBD2 - TRBV7-6 CASTPSGGTNYEQYF TGTGCCAGCACCCCTTCCGGGGGGACTAACTACGAGCAGTACTTC
TRBJ2-7 - - TRBV9 CASSSRTPPYEQYF TGTGCCAGCAGCAGTAGAACGCCCCCCTACGAGCAGTACTTC
TRBJ2-5 - - TRBV7-9 CASSLMGEAETQYF TGTGCCAGCAGCCTAATGGGGGAAGCGGAGACCCAGTACTTC
TRBJ2-1 TRBD2 few TRBV19 CASSWGLAGEQFF TGTGCCAGTAGTTGGGGACTAGCGGGTGAGCAGTTCTTC
TRBJ2-1 TRBD2 few TRBV11-3 CASSFLGTSGISSYNEQFF TGTGCCAGCAGCTTTCTTGGGACTAGCGGAATTAGCTCCTACAATGAGCAGTTCTTC
TRBJ1-2 - - TRBV6-1 CASSGMTGPYGYTF TGTGCCAGCAGCGGGATGACGGGGCCCTATGGCTACACCTTC